One sample yielded the 14 T cell receptor beta chains listed below, sequenced in a study of tumor-infiltrating lymphocytes in primary liver carcinoma. Total RNA and DNA came together from around 20-30 mg of bulk tissue without cell sorting. A constant-region primer primed TCR beta cDNA synthesis from 400 to 600 ng of total RNA. Library construction for TCR beta comprised three nested multiplex PCR rounds performed with slightly modified ARM-PCR. The study ran its first two PCR rounds for approximately 11 cycles each, using TRBV1-TRBV30 forward primers and a C-beta reverse primer. TCRdb independently ran MiXCR on the multiplex PCR reads; one entry per CDR3 protein. This table has 99,000 or so distinct CDR3 sequences, about three quarters appearing once. Sequenced input: liver tumor tissue from sampling region 5. Subset described: tumor region T5, tumor centre. The receptors were sampled from a woman aged 60 to 75 with primary liver carcinoma and hepatitis B virus infection.

This clonotype is classed as large. The chain is built from TRBV11-3 and TRBJ2-7; 11 bases align to TRBD1. Germline CDR1 reads SGHNT; CDR2 reads YENEEA. This CDR3 has 15 residues. V lost 1 base to trimming and J lost 6 bases; unmatched junction nucleotides: 5. CDR3 bases: TGTGCCAGCAGCTTAGGGACAGGGGGCTCCCTCGAGCAGTACTTC. This encodes CASSLGTGGSLEQYF. Looking up the rest from reference TRBV11-3 and TRBJ2-7 gives the full variable domain: EAGVVQSPRYKIIEKKQPVAFWCNPISGHNTLYWYLQNLGQGPELLIRYENEEAVDDSQLPKDRFSAERLKGVDSTLKIQPAELGDSAVYLCASSLGTGGSLEQYFGPGTRLTVT.

V gene TRBV28 combines with J gene TRBJ2-7, with TRBD2 identical over 10 bases. The germline V gene has CDR1 MDHEN and CDR2 SYDVKM. V was clipped by 7 bases and J by 2 bases; unmatched bases: 8. CDR3 length: 15 amino acids. As DNA, the CDR3 is TGTGCCAGCAATTCGGGACTAGCGCGAACCTACGAGCAGTACTTC. Translating gives CASNSGLARTYEQYF.

Turning to this clonotype: A read error may be the cause here, since a much bigger clone is one base away. The chain joins TRBV20-1 to TRBJ1-1; D unresolved. CDR1 and CDR2 (germline): DFQATT, SNEGSKA (reference sequence). Deletions cut 8 bases from V and 4 bases from J, with 20 bases between. This CDR3 is built from 14 residues. The CDR3 nucleotides are TGCAGTACACCGCTGACAAGGGCGGGCACTGAAGCTTTCTTT. Translation gives CSTPLTRAGTEAFF.

As for this clonotype: The junction departs from germline at one end; a sequencing error may be responsible. The chain carries TRBV7-2 and TRBJ2-6; possibly TRBD1 for D (5 bases). Germline V gene lookup returns CDR1 SGHTA and CDR2 FQGNSA. CDR3 length: 15 residues. CDR3 residues: CASSLGWSGANVMTF. The CDR3 DNA sequence: TGTGCCAGCAGCTTAGGGTGGTCTGGGGCCAACGTCATGACTTTC.

Of note for this clonotype: The junction and the germline gene differ at one end; a read error may be behind it. This chain connects TRBV11-2 to TRBJ2-1, with D perhaps TRBD2 (6 bases). The CDR3 totals 16 residues. CDR1 is SGHAT, CDR2 FQNNGV, per germline. As DNA, the CDR3 is TGTGCCAGCAGCTACGGAACTAACGGGGGATGCAATGAGCAGTCCTTC. It specifies CASSYGTNGGCNEQSF.

This clonotype was recorded once. The conserved final phenylalanine or tryptophan is absent from the CDR3, which likely points to a read error. This rearrangement joins TRBV6-5 to TRBJ1-6; 7 bases are shared with TRBD1. This CDR3 has 16 residues. After removal of 5 bases from V and 6 bases from J, the junction contained 10 bases not matched to a gene. The germline gives CDR1 MNHEY, CDR2 SVGAGI. Here the CDR3 reads CASSLQGSACNSPLHL. The CDR3, as DNA: TGTGCCAGCAGTCTACAGGGGTCGGCCTGTAATTCACCCCTCCACCTT.

Notes on this clonotype: One junction end does not reproduce the germline sequence, and a read error may be involved. The chain's CDR3 is CASSTPGKAETRYF. For the CDR3, the DNA is TGCGCCAGCAGCACTCCAGGCAAAGCGGAGACCCGGTACTTC. The chain couples TRBV5-1 to TRBJ2-5; tentatively, D is TRBD2 (5 bases). The CDR3 is 14 residues long. CDR1 SGHRS and CDR2 YFSETQ come from the germline V gene.

On this clonotype itself: A junction end diverges from the germline sequence, so it may reflect a read error. The CDR3 DNA is TGTGCCAACAGTGAGGGTTCCGGAGCCTACGAGCAGTACTTC. Its protein is CANSEGSGAYEQYF. The chain uses TRBV25-1 and TRBJ2-7, with a weak D call TRBD2 (5 bases). Germline CDR1 reads MGHDK; CDR2 reads SYGVNS. There are 14 residues in the CDR3.

Of note for this clonotype: Its ends do not fully match the called genes, so a read error is possible. The genes are TRBV29-1 and TRBJ1-2, with D uncertain. This CDR3 has 13 residues. Germline V gene lookup returns CDR1 SQVTM and CDR2 ANQGSEA. The CDR3 loop reads CSIVIHSNYGYTF. The DNA for the CDR3 is TGCAGCATTGTGATTCATAGTAACTATGGTTACACCTTC.

Remarks on this clonotype: With a much larger clone just one base away, this may be a read error. The V gene is TRBV28, the J gene TRBJ1-1, with a possible D match to TRBD1 (5 bases). The CDR3 is 13 residues long. V was pared by 5 bases and J by 11 bases, with 18 bases between. Germline V gene data show CDR1 as MDHEN and CDR2 as SYDVKM. In nucleotides, the CDR3 is TGTGCCAGCAGTCATGGGCGGGGGACGACGGCTTTCTTT. It yields the protein CASSHGRGTTAFF.

The sample holds a few counts of this clonotype. This is likely a read error, given that the CDR3 carries no conserved phenylalanine or tryptophan at its end. Because the CDR3's place on the DNA is in doubt, the DNA is left out and the CDR3 is given as listed by TCRdb. The chain is built from TRBV29-1 and TRBJ2-7; TRBD1 was called by the table and not checked on the DNA. Both ends counted, the CDR3 spans 14 residues. CDR1 and CDR2 (germline): SQVTM, ANQGSEA. The CDR3 reads CSVTGTGSSYEQYL.

This clonotype is labeled medium-sized (0.01 to 0.1%). The rearrangement links TRBV11-1 to TRBJ2-3; TRBD2 agrees at 11 bases. Germline V gene data show CDR1 as SGHAT and CDR2 as FQDESV (reference sequence). The CDR3 has 15 amino acids. V dropped 5 bases and J dropped 6; count of bases not matched to a gene: 7. The CDR3 loop is CASSPSGRRTDTQYF. The CDR3 coding sequence is TGTGCCAGCAGCCCTAGCGGGAGGCGTACGGATACGCAGTATTTT.

This clonotype was observed once. With a much larger clone just one base away, this may be a read error. This chain joins TRBV11-2 and TRBJ1-2; maybe TRBD1 (6 bases). The germline CDR1 and CDR2 sequences are SGHAT and FQNNGV. This CDR3 comprises 15 residues. V shed 3 bases and J shed 10 bases, with 21 bases lying between them. The CDR3 reads CASSLTIQGDSDYTF. The CDR3 bases are TGTGCCAGCAGCTTGACAATACAGGGAGATAGTGACTACACCTTC. The full variable domain, in which reference TRBV11-2 and TRBJ1-2 provide the parts outside the CDR3, is EAGVAQSPRYKIIEKRQSVAFWCNPISGHATLYWYQQILGQGPKLLIQFQNNGVVDDSQLPKDRFSAERLKGVDSTLKIQPAKLEDSAVYLCASSLTIQGDSDYTFGSGTRLTVV.

Notes on this clonotype: A read error may produce the germline difference seen at one junction end. The chain couples TRBV5-4 to TRBJ2-7; 11 bases align to TRBD2. The length of the CDR3 is 16 residues. CDR1 and CDR2 (germline): SGHNT, YYREEE (reference sequence). For the CDR3, the DNA is TGTACCAGCAGCCCACCGGGTAGCGGGAGGGCGTACGAGCAGTATTTC. It specifies CTSSPPGSGRAYEQYF.